The entry that follows covers one TCR beta chain sequence. The CDR3 runs to 13 residues. V trimming: 5 bases; J trimming: 6 bases; junction bases outside the gene matches: 4. Germline values: CDR1 LNHDA, CDR2 SQIVND (reference sequence). The sample originates from a study of blood T cell repertoires in COVID-19. The overall study: The cDNA or gDNA used as material had been derived from T cells, B-cell-depleted T cells, or PBMCs.

Method: immunoSEQ multiplex PCR; TCRdb's copy keeps in-frame clones and lacks some. In the table there are hundreds of thousands of clones, about 80% of which are singletons. The sequenced sample was peripheral blood. The chain combines TRBV19 with TRBJ1-5; TRBD1 agrees at 7 bases. This sequence originates from a woman aged 45-60 years with acute or convalescent COVID-19. The CDR3 DNA is TGTGCCAGTAGTGGACAGGTATCTCAGCCCCAGCATTTT. Translation: CASSGQVSQPQHF. The whole variable domain, remainder taken from reference TRBV19 and TRBJ1-5, is DGGITQSPKYLFRKEGQNVTLSCEQNLNHDAMYWYRQDPGQGLRLIYYSQIVNDFQKGDIAEGYSVSREKKESFPLTVTSAQKNPTAFYLCASSGQVSQPQHFGDGTRLSIL.